The 2 T cell receptor beta chains presented below share a single source sample, sequenced in a study of T cell responses to AZD1222 COVID-19 vaccine (dated by TCRdb to about 2021). Library construction relied on the immunoSEQ multiplex PCR assay. TCRdb took this table from immuneACCESS and kept in-frame rearrangements with V and J called. Such tables lack part of the clones; where checked against another copy, unresolved V genes explain under half of the gap, and the rest is unexplained. The sample yields about 100,000 clones; around nine tenths were counted once. Of the sample, about 15% falls within the top ten clones. According to the study, the label for this sample's time point signals: baseline before first vaccination. The sample consisted of peripheral blood, taken on day 0 of AZD1222 vaccination. The receptors derive from an adult in good health.

This chain connects TRBV11-2 to TRBJ2-3, with D uncertain. Germline values: CDR1 SGHAT, CDR2 FQNNGV. Trimming cost V 5 bases and J 7 bases, with 7 bases left between them. The CDR3 covers 11 residues. CDR3 sequence: CASSASNTQYF. DNA of the CDR3: TGTGCCAGCAGCGCCAGTAATACGCAGTATTTT. Full variable domain (rest looked up from reference TRBV11-2 and TRBJ2-3): EAGVAQSPRYKIIEKRQSVAFWCNPISGHATLYWYQQILGQGPKLLIQFQNNGVVDDSQLPKDRFSAERLKGVDSTLKIQPAKLEDSAVYLCASSASNTQYFGPGTRLTVL.

V and J are TRBV19 and TRBJ1-2; TRBD1 aligns across 7 bases. The CDR3 consists of 13 residues. The germline gives CDR1 LNHDA, CDR2 SQIVND (reference sequence). With 9 bases clipped from V and 7 bases from J, the junction kept 11 bases outside the gene matches. CDR3 coding DNA: TGTGCCAGCGGCCTACAGGGGTACGGTGGCTACACCTTC. This gives the protein CASGLQGYGGYTF.